This T cell receptor (beta chain) originates from a study of CD8 T cells in Susac syndrome. Study background: Of the sequenced Susac syndrome patients, six had active disease and eight were in remission. At the time their blood was drawn, patients with Susac syndrome were either therapy-naive, on corticosteroids (with some of them also receiving intravenous immunoglobulin), or on intravenous immunoglobulin alone.

RNA, at roughly 0.5 to 1 ug, was reverse transcribed with random hexamers. TCRdb re-analysed the immunoSEQ multiplex PCR reads in MiXCR, keeping a single row per CDR3 protein. The sample contains approximately 260,000 distinct CDR3 sequences, almost 97% of which appear only once. This CDR3 contains 13 residues. The trim removed 7 bases at V and 1 base at J, leaving 4 bases unmatched. In germline, CDR1 is SGHRS, CDR2 YFSETQ. The sequenced sample was CD4+ T cells from PBMCs. The chain uses TRBV5-1 and TRBJ1-1, with 7 bases matching TRBD1. This sequence originates from a human donor with Susac syndrome. The CDR3 bases are TGCGCCAGCCGAGAGGGGGCGAACACTGAAGCTTTCTTT. Translating gives CASREGANTEAFF.